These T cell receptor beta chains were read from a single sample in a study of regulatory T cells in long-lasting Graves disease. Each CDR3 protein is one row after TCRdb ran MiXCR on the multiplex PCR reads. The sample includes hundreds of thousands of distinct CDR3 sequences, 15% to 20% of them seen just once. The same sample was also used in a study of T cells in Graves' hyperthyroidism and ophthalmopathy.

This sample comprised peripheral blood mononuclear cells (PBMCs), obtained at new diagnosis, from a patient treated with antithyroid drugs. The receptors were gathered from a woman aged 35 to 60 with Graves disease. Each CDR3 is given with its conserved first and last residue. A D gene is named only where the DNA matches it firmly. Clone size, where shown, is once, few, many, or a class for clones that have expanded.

cdr3_aa: CASSQVPGTTSTDTQYF
cdr3_nt: TGCGCCAGCAGCCAAGTCCCCGGCACCACTAGCACAGATACGCAGTATTTT
v_call: TRBV4-1
d_call: -
clone_size: few
j_call: TRBJ2-3

cdr3_aa: CASRFREGSGELFF
cdr3_nt: TGTGCCAGCAGGTTCAGGGAAGGTTCTGGGGAGCTGTTTTTT
v_call: TRBV3-1
d_call: -
clone_size: -
j_call: TRBJ2-2

cdr3_aa: CASRPRYQGQISNQPQHF
cdr3_nt: TGTGCCAGCAGGCCCCGGTATCAGGGACAGATAAGCAATCAGCCCCAGCATTTT
v_call: TRBV2
d_call: TRBD1
clone_size: many
j_call: TRBJ1-5

cdr3_aa: CASRVTSGGADEQFF
cdr3_nt: TGTGCCAGCAGAGTGACTAGCGGGGGGGCGGATGAGCAGTTCTTC
v_call: TRBV2
d_call: TRBD2
clone_size: many
j_call: TRBJ2-1

cdr3_aa: CASSEGRGTGPPRNEKLFF
cdr3_nt: TGTGCCAGCAGTGAAGGGCGAGGGACAGGCCCTCCGCGGAATGAAAAACTGTTTTTT
v_call: TRBV6-1
d_call: TRBD1
clone_size: many
j_call: TRBJ1-4

cdr3_aa: CSVRTATNTEAFF
cdr3_nt: TGCAGTGTCCGGACAGCGACGAACACTGAAGCTTTCTTT
v_call: TRBV20-1
d_call: -
clone_size: many
j_call: TRBJ1-1

cdr3_aa: CASSPQGQGVRGEQFF
cdr3_nt: TGTGCCAGCAGCCCCCAGGGACAGGGGGTGAGGGGTGAGCAGTTCTTC
v_call: TRBV3-1
d_call: TRBD1
clone_size: many
j_call: TRBJ2-1

cdr3_aa: CACSPRVFNTEAFF
cdr3_nt: TGCGCCTGCAGCCCCAGGGTTTTTAACACTGAAGCTTTCTTT
v_call: TRBV4-1
d_call: -
clone_size: few
j_call: TRBJ1-1

cdr3_aa: CASSSPVTEQYF
cdr3_nt: TGTGCCAGCAGCTCCCCGGTAACCGAGCAGTACTTC
v_call: TRBV11-2
d_call: -
clone_size: many
j_call: TRBJ2-7

cdr3_aa: CASSEAGTGREKLFF
cdr3_nt: TGTGCCAGCAGTGAAGCCGGGACAGGGAGAGAAAAACTGTTTTTT
v_call: TRBV25-1
d_call: TRBD1
clone_size: -
j_call: TRBJ1-4

cdr3_aa: CASSLVQGAGYEQYF
cdr3_nt: TGTGCCAGCAGCTTGGTACAGGGGGCCGGCTACGAGCAGTACTTC
v_call: TRBV5-6
d_call: TRBD1
clone_size: many
j_call: TRBJ2-7

cdr3_aa: CASREASRDSPLHF
cdr3_nt: TGCGCCAGCAGAGAGGCCTCGAGGGATTCACCCCTCCACTTT
v_call: TRBV4-1
d_call: -
clone_size: -
j_call: TRBJ1-6

cdr3_aa: CSVSRGLGLVTQYF
cdr3_nt: TGCAGTGTTTCCCGGGGCCTAGGGTTAGTGACCCAGTACTTC
v_call: TRBV20-1
d_call: -
clone_size: many
j_call: TRBJ2-5

cdr3_aa: CASSSDYGEQFF
cdr3_nt: TGTGCCAGCAGCTCGGACTACGGTGAGCAGTTCTTC
v_call: TRBV5-4
d_call: -
clone_size: -
j_call: TRBJ2-1

cdr3_aa: CASSQAQGAPYEQYF
cdr3_nt: TGTGCCAGCAGCCAAGCACAGGGGGCTCCCTACGAGCAGTACTTC
v_call: TRBV3-1
d_call: TRBD1
clone_size: many
j_call: TRBJ2-7

cdr3_aa: CASSEGAGNQPQHF
cdr3_nt: TGTGCCAGCAGTGAAGGGGCTGGCAATCAGCCCCAGCATTTT
v_call: TRBV6-1
d_call: -
clone_size: few
j_call: TRBJ1-5

cdr3_aa: CASRRGANGYTF
cdr3_nt: TGTGCCAGCAGGAGAGGGGCGAATGGCTACACCTTC
v_call: TRBV3-1
d_call: -
clone_size: many
j_call: TRBJ1-2

cdr3_aa: CSVESGVLHF
cdr3_nt: TGCAGCGTTGAGAGCGGGGTTCTCCACTTT
v_call: TRBV29-1
d_call: -
clone_size: -
j_call: TRBJ1-6

cdr3_aa: CASSSGTGSWSPLHF
cdr3_nt: TGCGCCAGCAGCTCTGGGACAGGGAGTTGGTCACCCCTCCACTTT
v_call: TRBV5-1
d_call: TRBD1
clone_size: few
j_call: TRBJ1-6

cdr3_aa: CASSLGGATTGELFF
cdr3_nt: TGCGCCAGCAGCCTTGGGGGGGCCACTACCGGGGAGCTGTTTTTT
v_call: TRBV5-1
d_call: -
clone_size: few
j_call: TRBJ2-2

cdr3_aa: CSAREKGSADAQYF
cdr3_nt: TGCAGTGCTAGAGAAAAGGGGTCGGCAGATGCGCAGTATTTT
v_call: TRBV20-1
d_call: -
clone_size: few
j_call: TRBJ2-3

cdr3_aa: CASSHPSGNTDTQYF
cdr3_nt: TGCGCCAGCAGTCACCCTAGCGGGAACACAGATACGCAGTATTTT
v_call: TRBV5-1
d_call: TRBD2
clone_size: -
j_call: TRBJ2-3

cdr3_aa: CASSGEYGYTF
cdr3_nt: TGTGCCAGCAGCGGAGAGTATGGCTACACCTTC
v_call: TRBV3-1
d_call: -
clone_size: many
j_call: TRBJ1-2

cdr3_aa: CASSELLDSSGNTIYF
cdr3_nt: TGTGCCAGCAGTGAATTGCTGGATAGCTCTGGAAACACCATATATTTT
v_call: TRBV2
d_call: -
clone_size: many
j_call: TRBJ1-3

cdr3_aa: CATSPLVGEQFF
cdr3_nt: TGTGCCACCTCCCCCTTAGTAGGTGAGCAGTTCTTC
v_call: TRBV19
d_call: -
clone_size: few
j_call: TRBJ2-1

cdr3_aa: CASSPVAGSGNTIYF
cdr3_nt: TGTGCCAGCTCACCAGTCGCGGGTTCTGGAAACACCATATATTTT
v_call: TRBV18
d_call: -
clone_size: many
j_call: TRBJ1-3

cdr3_aa: CSAREQGGNYGYTF
cdr3_nt: TGCAGTGCTAGAGAGCAGGGGGGAAACTATGGCTACACCTTC
v_call: TRBV20-1
d_call: TRBD1
clone_size: many
j_call: TRBJ1-2

cdr3_aa: CASSTGATGTYEQYF
cdr3_nt: TGTGCCAGTAGTACAGGGGCCACCGGGACCTACGAGCAGTACTTC
v_call: TRBV19
d_call: -
clone_size: -
j_call: TRBJ2-7

cdr3_aa: CANSLTPMTGNYGYTF
cdr3_nt: TGTGCCAACAGCCTAACTCCCATGACAGGAAACTATGGCTACACCTTC
v_call: TRBV7-6
d_call: -
clone_size: many
j_call: TRBJ1-2

cdr3_aa: CASSRMADYNEQFF
cdr3_nt: TGTGCCAGCAGTCGAATGGCGGATTACAATGAGCAGTTCTTC
v_call: TRBV7-2
d_call: -
clone_size: many
j_call: TRBJ2-1

cdr3_aa: CSARTGLAGNYNEQFF
cdr3_nt: TGCAGTGCTAGAACGGGACTAGCGGGGAATTACAATGAGCAGTTCTTC
v_call: TRBV20-1
d_call: TRBD2
clone_size: -
j_call: TRBJ2-1

cdr3_aa: CASSLIGSGGQETQYF
cdr3_nt: TGTGCCAGCAGCTTGATTGGTAGCGGGGGCCAAGAGACCCAGTACTTC
v_call: TRBV5-4
d_call: TRBD2
clone_size: few
j_call: TRBJ2-5

cdr3_aa: CSVVPSGRETQYF
cdr3_nt: TGCAGCGTTGTGCCTAGCGGGCGGGAGACCCAGTACTTC
v_call: TRBV29-1
d_call: TRBD2
clone_size: many
j_call: TRBJ2-5

cdr3_aa: CSADGGAFPDTQYF
cdr3_nt: TGCAGTGCTGACGGGGGGGCCTTCCCAGATACGCAGTATTTT
v_call: TRBV20-1
d_call: TRBD2
clone_size: -
j_call: TRBJ2-3

cdr3_aa: CASSAPGYTEAFF
cdr3_nt: TGTGCCAGCAGTGCCCCAGGGTACACTGAAGCTTTCTTT
v_call: TRBV28
d_call: -
clone_size: many
j_call: TRBJ1-1

cdr3_aa: CSARVLAGGLGYNEQFF
cdr3_nt: TGCAGTGCTAGGGTACTAGCGGGGGGGTTGGGATACAATGAGCAGTTCTTC
v_call: TRBV20-1
d_call: TRBD2
clone_size: many
j_call: TRBJ2-1